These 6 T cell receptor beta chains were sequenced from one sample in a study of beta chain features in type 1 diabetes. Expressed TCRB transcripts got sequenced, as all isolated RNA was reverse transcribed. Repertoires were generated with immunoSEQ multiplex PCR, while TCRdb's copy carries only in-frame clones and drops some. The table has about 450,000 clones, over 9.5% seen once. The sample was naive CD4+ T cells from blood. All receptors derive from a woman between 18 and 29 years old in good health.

CDR3 region: CASSRGTSDEQYF. CDR3 nucleotides: TGTGCCAGCTCTCGTGGGACTAGCGACGAGCAGTACTTC. The rearrangement links TRBV18 to TRBJ2-7, with TRBD2 identical over 10 bases. The trim removed 6 bases at V and 5 bases at J, leaving 4 bases unmatched. CDR1 KGHSH and CDR2 LQKENI come from the germline V gene. The length of the CDR3 is 13 residues.

CDR3 sequence reads: CASSLVGTRSVETQYF. The CDR3 DNA follows: TGCGCCAGCAGCTTGGTTGGGACTAGGAGTGTGGAGACCCAGTACTTC. The genes are TRBV5-1 and TRBJ2-5; TRBD2 matches at 8 bases. Germline CDR1 SGHRS, CDR2 YFSETQ. The trim removed 0 bases at V and 5 bases at J, leaving 9 bases unmatched. The CDR3 extends over 16 amino acids.

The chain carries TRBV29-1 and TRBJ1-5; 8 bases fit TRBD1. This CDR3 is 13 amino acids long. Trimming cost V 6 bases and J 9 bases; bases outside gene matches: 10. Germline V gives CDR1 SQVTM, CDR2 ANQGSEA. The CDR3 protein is CSVKGQVAGPQHF. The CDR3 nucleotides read TGCAGCGTCAAGGGACAGGTCGCAGGGCCCCAGCATTTT.

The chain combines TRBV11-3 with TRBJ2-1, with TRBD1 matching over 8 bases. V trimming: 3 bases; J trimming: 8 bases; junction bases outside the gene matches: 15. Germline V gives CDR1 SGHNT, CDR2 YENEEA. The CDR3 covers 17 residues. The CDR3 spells CASSFGTGLFMVDEQFF. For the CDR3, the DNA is TGTGCCAGCAGCTTTGGGACAGGTTTATTTATGGTCGATGAGCAGTTCTTC. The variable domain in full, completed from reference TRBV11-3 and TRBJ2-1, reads EAGVVQSPRYKIIEKKQPVAFWCNPISGHNTLYWYLQNLGQGPELLIRYENEEAVDDSQLPKDRFSAERLKGVDSTLKIQPAELGDSAVYLCASSFGTGLFMVDEQFFGPGTRLTVL.

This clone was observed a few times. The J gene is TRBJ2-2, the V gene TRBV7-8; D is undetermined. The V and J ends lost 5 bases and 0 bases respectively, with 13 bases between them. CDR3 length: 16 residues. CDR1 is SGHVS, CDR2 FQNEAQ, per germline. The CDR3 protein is CASSQVRSPNTGELFF. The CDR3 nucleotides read TGTGCCAGCAGCCAAGTCAGGAGTCCGAACACCGGGGAGCTGTTTTTT.

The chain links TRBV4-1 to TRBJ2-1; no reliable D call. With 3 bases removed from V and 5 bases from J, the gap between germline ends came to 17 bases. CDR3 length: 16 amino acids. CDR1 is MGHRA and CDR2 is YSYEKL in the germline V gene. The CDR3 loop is CASSHLKTRVNNEQFF. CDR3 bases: TGCGCCAGCAGCCACCTAAAGACGAGAGTAAACAATGAGCAGTTCTTC.